This T cell receptor beta chain was recovered during a study of shared clonotypes between healthy human individuals. Study overall: Used for every donor were three CD4 naive, three CD4 memory, two CD8 naive and one CD8 memory plate. Findings of the study overall: Generation probabilities were higher for clonotypes shared across all four sorted-subset donors than for unshared ones. About 5% of naive CD4 clonotypes were shared across four donors.

After removal of 6 bases from V and 8 bases from J, the junction contained 5 bases not matched to a gene. Germline values: CDR1 MGHRA, CDR2 YSYEKL. The CDR3 consists of 13 residues. It was CD45RO-negative cells, positively selected for CCR7, that made up naive CD8 cells, with terminally differentiated effector memory CD45RA+ cells excluded. Comments on this clone: Antigen unknown.

The assay was immunoSEQ multiplex PCR, and TCRdb's table has in-frame clones only and misses some. This table holds about 2 million clones, roughly 95% found once. The source is a man between 18 and 29 years old in good health. This chain links TRBV4-1 with TRBJ1-4; 8 nucleotides agree with TRBD1. Sequenced sample: naive CD8+ T cells sorted from blood. CDR3 in amino acids: CASSDRGGEKLFF. CDR3 nucleotides: TGCGCCAGCAGTGACAGGGGAGGGGAAAAACTGTTTTTT.